Following are 18 T cell receptor beta chains from one sample sequenced in a study of shared clonotypes between healthy human individuals. This table comes from immunoSEQ multiplex PCR, and its TCRdb copy is limited to in-frame clones, with some not included. The sample has around 2.1 million clones; approximately 96% are singletons. Specimen: naive CD4+ T cells sorted from blood. As to subset: CD45RA+ positively selected. The receptors come from a man aged 18 to 29 in good health.

The chain links TRBV5-6 to TRBJ2-1; D uncertain. Trimming removed 4 bases from V and 4 bases from J, with 3 bases in between. Germline-derived CDR1 and CDR2 are SGHDT and YYEEEE. The CDR3 is 11 residues long. The CDR3 region has the DNA TGTGCCAGCAGCCGGTACAATGAGCAGTTCTTC. It encodes CASSRYNEQFF.

This clone was found a few times. The chain employs TRBV7-9 and TRBJ1-2; 9 bases align to TRBD1. The CDR3 consists of 12 residues. Germline CDR1 is SEHNR and CDR2 is FQNEAQ (reference sequence). V shed 4 bases and J 8 bases; nucleotides not matched to a gene: 2. The CDR3 protein is CASSSGQGGYTF. In nucleotides, the CDR3 is TGTGCCAGCAGCTCCGGACAGGGGGGCTACACCTTC.

The chain uses TRBV19 and TRBJ1-5; D unclear. This CDR3 has 15 amino acids. CDR1 and CDR2 (germline): LNHDA, SQIVND (reference sequence). V was pared by 4 bases and J by 0 bases, with 10 bases between. The CDR3 bases are TGTGCCAGTAGTAACAAATTTATTAGCAATCAGCCCCAGCATTTT. It encodes CASSNKFISNQPQHF.

The chain has TRBV6-1 and TRBJ2-2; weak D call: TRBD2 (5 bases). The CDR3 totals 15 residues. Germline loops: CDR1 MNHNS, CDR2 SASEGT. Trimming took off 7 bases at V and 4 bases at J, with 16 bases between the two ends. CDR3 in amino acids: CASIWGASLTGELFF. DNA of the CDR3: TGTGCCAGCATTTGGGGTGCTAGCCTCACCGGGGAGCTGTTTTTT.

The chain uses TRBV4-2 and TRBJ1-3, with unresolved D. Trimming removed 7 bases at V and 4 bases at J, with 14 bases between. The CDR3 spans 14 residues. CDR1 and CDR2 (germline): LGHNA, YNFKEQ. Here the CDR3 reads CASTYHSDGNTIYF. CDR3 in DNA: TGTGCCAGCACTTATCACAGCGACGGAAACACCATATATTTT.

The chain has TRBV10-3 and TRBJ1-4; D perhaps matches TRBD1 (6 bases). The CDR3 length is 15 residues. V gave up 3 bases and J gave up 5 bases, with 13 bases separating them. Germline V gene lookup returns CDR1 ENHRY and CDR2 SYGVKD. CDR3 sequence reads: CAISDGPRGNEKLFF. The CDR3 region has the DNA TGTGCCATCAGTGACGGTCCCAGGGGCAATGAAAAACTGTTTTTT.

CDR3: CASSYGGGRDEQYF. The CDR3 DNA reads TGTGCCAGCAGTTATGGTGGGGGAAGGGACGAGCAGTACTTC. This sequence joins TRBV11-1 and TRBJ2-7; D possibly matches TRBD1 or TRBD2 (5 bases each). The CDR3 spans 14 residues. Germline V gives CDR1 SGHAT, CDR2 FQDESV (reference sequence). Trimming pared 6 bases from V and 5 bases from J, leaving 17 bases between.

This clone showed up just once. CDR3 nucleotides: TGTGCCAGTAGTATCAGAGGACAGGGGGCCGGGGAGCTGTTTTTT. Amino acid sequence: CASSIRGQGAGELFF. V is TRBV19 and J is TRBJ2-2; 10 bases are shared with TRBD1. Per germline, CDR1 LNHDA and CDR2 SQIVND (reference sequence). The CDR3 has 15 residues. The V and J ends lost 3 bases and 6 bases, in that order; junction bases with no gene match: 4.

This sequence joins TRBV2 and TRBJ2-1; 7 positions match TRBD2. Germline trimming cut 7 bases from V and 9 bases from J; bases unmatched to any gene: 12. Germline CDR1 SNHLY, CDR2 FYNNEI. This CDR3 has 14 amino acids. The DNA of the CDR3 is TGTGCCAGCATTAGAAGCAGCGGGAATCGTGAGCAGTTCTTC. This gives the protein CASIRSSGNREQFF. Full variable domain (rest looked up from reference TRBV2 and TRBJ2-1): EPEVTQTPSHQVTQMGQEVILRCVPISNHLYFYWYRQILGQKVEFLVSFYNNEISEKSEIFDDQFSVERPDGSNFTLKIRSTKLEDSAMYFCASIRSSGNREQFFGPGTRLTVL.

The chain carries TRBV6-1 and TRBJ2-1; D possibly corresponds to TRBD1 (5 bases). The CDR3 totals 20 residues. V gave up 7 bases and J gave up 0 bases, with 28 bases separating them. Germline CDR1 MNHNS, CDR2 SASEGT. The CDR3 nucleotides are TGTGCCAGCATTGATGTAAGGCAGGGATTTACGCCCAGCTCCTACAATGAGCAGTTCTTC. The encoded protein is CASIDVRQGFTPSSYNEQFF.

The V call is TRBV19, the J call TRBJ1-6; D might be TRBD1 (5 bases). The CDR3 spans 14 residues. The V gene lost 5 bases and the J gene lost 6 bases, with 11 bases spanning the gap. The germline gives CDR1 LNHDA, CDR2 SQIVND (reference sequence). The CDR3 here is CASSPRDGNSPLHF. Written as DNA, the CDR3 is TGTGCCAGTAGTCCCCGGGACGGTAATTCACCCCTCCACTTT. Full variable domain (remainder filled in from reference TRBV19 and TRBJ1-6): DGGITQSPKYLFRKEGQNVTLSCEQNLNHDAMYWYRQDPGQGLRLIYYSQIVNDFQKGDIAEGYSVSREKKESFPLTVTSAQKNPTAFYLCASSPRDGNSPLHFGNGTRLTVT.

The chain links TRBV18 to TRBJ2-7, with a weak D call TRBD1 (6 bases). Trimming cost V 5 bases and J 2 bases, with 7 bases left between them. This CDR3 comprises 12 residues. Germline lookup yields CDR1 KGHSH and CDR2 LQKENI. The CDR3, as DNA: TGTGCCAGCTCAAGACAGGCCTACGAGCAGTACTTC. Translating it yields CASSRQAYEQYF.

The V and J genes are TRBV7-9 and TRBJ2-1; D gene uncertain. CDR3 length: 12 residues. V lost 0 bases to trimming and J lost 8 bases, with 5 bases between them. Germline values: CDR1 SEHNR, CDR2 FQNEAQ (reference sequence). CDR3 bases: TGTGCCAGCAGCTTAGCAGAACATGAGCAGTTCTTC. Residues: CASSLAEHEQFF.

J is TRBJ2-2 and V is TRBV10-3, with 15 bases that match TRBD2. The CDR3 has 16 amino acids. Germline-derived CDR1 and CDR2 are ENHRY and SYGVKD. J lost 5 bases, V lost 4 bases, and 2 bases had no gene match. The CDR3 here is CAISAGTSGGTGELFF. CDR3 bases: TGTGCCATCAGTGCCGGGACTAGCGGGGGGACCGGGGAGCTGTTTTTT.

For this clone: An end of the junction does not agree with germline; a read error may underlie this. V is TRBV7-7 and J is TRBJ2-5, with 7 bases matching TRBD1. The germline V gene has CDR1 SSHAT and CDR2 FNYEAQ (reference sequence). The CDR3 runs 15 residues. In DNA form, the CDR3 reads TGTGCTAGCAGTTCGGAATCGGGACAGCAAGAGACCCAGTACTTC. It is translated as CASSSESGQQETQYF.

The chain has TRBV27 and TRBJ1-1; D is uncertain. V was clipped by 4 bases and J by 4 bases, with 13 bases between them. The CDR3 has 14 residues. Germline V CDR1 and CDR2: MNHEY, SMNVEV (reference sequence). The CDR3 spells CASSSYQESTEAFF. The CDR3 region has the DNA TGTGCCAGCAGTTCCTACCAAGAGAGCACTGAAGCTTTCTTT.

The J gene is TRBJ2-1, the V gene TRBV28; TRBD1 matches at 10 bases. Germline assignment: CDR1 MDHEN and CDR2 SYDVKM. V was clipped by 4 bases and J by 9 bases; unmatched bases: 15. This CDR3 contains 17 residues. CDR3 nucleotide sequence: TGTGCCAGCAGTTCAATTGCCGGGACAGGGGTGATACTTGAGCAGTTCTTC. It translates to CASSSIAGTGVILEQFF.

As regards this clone: Other nucleotide sequences from this sample produce the same CDR3. This sequence joins TRBV6-5 and TRBJ2-3; the D gene is possibly TRBD2 (6 bases). Germline V gives CDR1 MNHEY, CDR2 SVGAGI. The CDR3 sequence is 15 residues long. Trimming removed 5 bases from V and 1 base from J, with 13 bases in between. The CDR3: CASSRGGGGTDTQYF. CDR3 nucleotide sequence: TGTGCCAGCAGTCGGGGCGGCGGGGGCACAGATACGCAGTATTTT.